Listed below are T cell receptor beta chains from one sample, sequenced in a study of cytomegalovirus exposure and HLA in healthy donors. Generated by immunoSEQ multiplex PCR, the TCRdb table keeps only in-frame clones and is missing some. The sample holds 150,000 to 180,000 clones, over 75% seen once. Sequencing used PBMCs. Every receptor here comes from a woman aged 40 to 49 in good health and CMV-seropositive. CDR3s include the opening cysteine and the closing phenylalanine or tryptophan. D genes are given only for firm matches. Rows may omit the clone size; those that give it use once, few, many or a size class.

v_gene: TRBV5-6; d_gene: -; abundance: -; j_gene: TRBJ2-5; CDR3nt: TGTGCCAGCAGCCCAAGGCTAGCCCCAGGCAAAGAGACCCAGTACTTC; CDR3aa: CASSPRLAPGKETQYF
v_gene: TRBV7-2; d_gene: -; abundance: -; j_gene: TRBJ1-2; CDR3nt: TGTGCCAGCACCCTGACCGGGGGTAGCTATGGCTACACCTTC; CDR3aa: CASTLTGGSYGYTF
v_gene: TRBV11-3; d_gene: TRBD2; abundance: -; j_gene: TRBJ2-1; CDR3nt: TGTGCCAGCAGCCCACCGGGACTAGCGGGACCCTCCTACAATGAGCAGTTCTTC; CDR3aa: CASSPPGLAGPSYNEQFF
v_gene: TRBV7-2; d_gene: TRBD2; abundance: -; j_gene: TRBJ2-3; CDR3nt: TGTGCCAGCAGCTTGGAGGGACTACTCAGTGATACGCAGTATTTT; CDR3aa: CASSLEGLLSDTQYF
v_gene: TRBV19; d_gene: TRBD1; abundance: -; j_gene: TRBJ2-1; CDR3nt: TGTGCCAGTAGGCGGACAGGCAGCTCCTACAATGAGCAGTTCTTC; CDR3aa: CASRRTGSSYNEQFF
v_gene: TRBV9; d_gene: -; abundance: -; j_gene: TRBJ1-6; CDR3nt: TGTGCCAGCAGCGCCCGGGACATATCGCCTTCACCCCTCCACTTT; CDR3aa: CASSARDISPSPLHF
v_gene: TRBV28; d_gene: -; abundance: -; j_gene: TRBJ2-7; CDR3nt: TGTGCCAGCAGCGGACTTGTCGAGCAGTACTTC; CDR3aa: CASSGLVEQYF
v_gene: TRBV2; d_gene: TRBD1; abundance: -; j_gene: TRBJ2-1; CDR3nt: TGTGCCAGCAGCGACAGGGCCTCGGGGCAGTTCTTC; CDR3aa: CASSDRASGQFF
v_gene: TRBV7-9; d_gene: TRBD2; abundance: -; j_gene: TRBJ2-7; CDR3nt: TGTGCCAGCAGGGTAGCGGGAGGGCCCTACGAGCAGTACTTC; CDR3aa: CASRVAGGPYEQYF
v_gene: TRBV6-5; d_gene: -; abundance: once; j_gene: TRBJ2-7; CDR3nt: TGTGCCAGCAGTTCGCCTTTAGCCTACGAGCAGTACTTC; CDR3aa: CASSSPLAYEQYF
v_gene: TRBV9; d_gene: TRBD2; abundance: -; j_gene: TRBJ2-3; CDR3nt: TGTGCCAGCAGCGTAGGACTAGCGGGAGGATCGGCAGATACGCAGTATTTT; CDR3aa: CASSVGLAGGSADTQYF
v_gene: TRBV7-9; d_gene: TRBD2; abundance: once; j_gene: TRBJ2-5; CDR3nt: TGTGCCAGCAGCGCGGGACTAGCGGAGGGGGAGACCCAGTACTTC; CDR3aa: CASSAGLAEGETQYF
v_gene: TRBV5-1; d_gene: -; abundance: once; j_gene: TRBJ2-1; CDR3nt: TGCGCCAGCAGCTTGGGACGTTCTAGCGCTTACTCCTACAATGAGCAGTTCTTC; CDR3aa: CASSLGRSSAYSYNEQFF
v_gene: TRBV7-9; d_gene: -; abundance: few; j_gene: TRBJ2-3; CDR3nt: TGTGCCAGCAGCTTAGTGGGGGGACTCCTTAGCACAGATACGCAGTATTTT; CDR3aa: CASSLVGGLLSTDTQYF
v_gene: TRBV10-2; d_gene: TRBD2; abundance: -; j_gene: TRBJ2-5; CDR3nt: TGCGCCAGCAGTCAACTAGCGGAAGAGACCCAGTACTTC; CDR3aa: CASSQLAEETQYF
v_gene: TRBV5-1; d_gene: TRBD2; abundance: -; j_gene: TRBJ2-3; CDR3nt: TGCGCCAGCAGCCCCCCCGGACTAGCGGGAGGTACAGATACGCAGTATTTT; CDR3aa: CASSPPGLAGGTDTQYF
v_gene: TRBV2; d_gene: TRBD2; abundance: -; j_gene: TRBJ2-1; CDR3nt: TGTGCCAGCAGTCACCGACTAGCGGGAGCCTACAATGAGCAGTTCTTC; CDR3aa: CASSHRLAGAYNEQFF
v_gene: TRBV6-1; d_gene: -; abundance: once; j_gene: TRBJ2-7; CDR3nt: TGTGCCAGCAAAACGGGAGCTTCCCTATACGAGCAGTACTTC; CDR3aa: CASKTGASLYEQYF
v_gene: TRBV6-1; d_gene: TRBD2; abundance: -; j_gene: TRBJ2-3; CDR3nt: TGTGCCAGCTCCTGGACTAGCGGGAGGACAGATACGCAGTATTTT; CDR3aa: CASSWTSGRTDTQYF
v_gene: TRBV27; d_gene: -; abundance: -; j_gene: TRBJ1-3; CDR3nt: TGTGCCAGCAGTGAGAGCTCTGGAAACACCATATATTTT; CDR3aa: CASSESSGNTIYF
v_gene: TRBV7-9; d_gene: TRBD1; abundance: once; j_gene: TRBJ2-7; CDR3nt: TGTGCCAGCAGCTCCGGGACAGGGTATCACGAGCAGTACTTC; CDR3aa: CASSSGTGYHEQYF
v_gene: TRBV27; d_gene: -; abundance: -; j_gene: TRBJ1-4; CDR3nt: TGTGCCAGCAACCACAAGGGGCCTAATGAAAAACTGTTTTTT; CDR3aa: CASNHKGPNEKLFF
v_gene: TRBV27; d_gene: TRBD1; abundance: -; j_gene: TRBJ1-2; CDR3nt: TGTGCCAGCAGCCGAGGACAGGGGAGGAACTATGGCTACACCTTC; CDR3aa: CASSRGQGRNYGYTF
v_gene: TRBV7-6; d_gene: -; abundance: -; j_gene: TRBJ1-3; CDR3nt: TGTGCCAGCAGCCGGGACACCGAAAGTCATCGCTCTGGAAACACCATATATTTT; CDR3aa: CASSRDTESHRSGNTIYF
v_gene: TRBV7-9; d_gene: TRBD2; abundance: -; j_gene: TRBJ2-7; CDR3nt: TGTGCCAGCAGCCCAAACCTGGGACTAACGGGAGAGGTCTACGAGCAGTACTTC; CDR3aa: CASSPNLGLTGEVYEQYF
v_gene: TRBV19; d_gene: -; abundance: -; j_gene: TRBJ2-2; CDR3nt: TGTGCCAGTCGTAACAGTTTGGGCACCGGGGAGCTGTTTTTT; CDR3aa: CASRNSLGTGELFF
v_gene: TRBV27; d_gene: -; abundance: -; j_gene: TRBJ1-3; CDR3nt: TGTGCCAGCAGCCGAGGAGGCGGTGGAAACACCATATATTTT; CDR3aa: CASSRGGGGNTIYF
v_gene: TRBV7-8; d_gene: TRBD2; abundance: -; j_gene: TRBJ2-7; CDR3nt: TGTGCCAGCAGCGAAGGGGGACTAGCGGGAGTTTTCTGGTACGAGCAGTACTTC; CDR3aa: CASSEGGLAGVFWYEQYF
v_gene: TRBV5-1; d_gene: -; abundance: -; j_gene: TRBJ1-3; CDR3nt: TGCGCCAGCAGCTTGCAGAACTCTGGAAACACCATATATTTT; CDR3aa: CASSLQNSGNTIYF
v_gene: TRBV7-6; d_gene: TRBD2; abundance: -; j_gene: TRBJ2-1; CDR3nt: TGTGCCAGCAGCTTAGGGGCTAGCGGGAGCTCCTACAATGAGCAGTTCTTC; CDR3aa: CASSLGASGSSYNEQFF
v_gene: TRBV19; d_gene: -; abundance: -; j_gene: TRBJ1-1; CDR3nt: TGTGCCAGTAGTATTTCGGGCGTCAGGGCGAACACTGAAGCTTTCTTT; CDR3aa: CASSISGVRANTEAFF
v_gene: TRBV5-1; d_gene: TRBD2; abundance: -; j_gene: TRBJ2-2; CDR3nt: TGCGCCAGCTACCTAGCGGGAGGACCCGGGGAGCTGTTTTTT; CDR3aa: CASYLAGGPGELFF
v_gene: TRBV11-2; d_gene: -; abundance: -; j_gene: TRBJ2-5; CDR3nt: TGTGCCAGCAGCTTAGATAACGGGGGTTACGAGACCCAGTACTTC; CDR3aa: CASSLDNGGYETQYF
v_gene: TRBV30; d_gene: TRBD1; abundance: -; j_gene: TRBJ1-4; CDR3nt: TGTGCCTGGAGTCCGAGACAGGGTGCAACTAATGAAAAACTGTTTTTT; CDR3aa: CAWSPRQGATNEKLFF
v_gene: TRBV6-1; d_gene: -; abundance: -; j_gene: TRBJ1-4; CDR3nt: TGTGCCAGCAGGTCACAGAGCCTTAATGAAAAACTGTTTTTT; CDR3aa: CASRSQSLNEKLFF
v_gene: TRBV11-2; d_gene: TRBD2; abundance: few; j_gene: TRBJ2-5; CDR3nt: TGTGCCAGCAGTTTGGGAGGGCGGAAGGGAGAGACCCAGTACTTC; CDR3aa: CASSLGGRKGETQYF
v_gene: TRBV19; d_gene: TRBD1; abundance: -; j_gene: TRBJ1-1; CDR3nt: TGTGCCAGTAGCCAAAACAGGGGTCGGAACACTGAAGCTTTCTTT; CDR3aa: CASSQNRGRNTEAFF
v_gene: TRBV14; d_gene: -; abundance: -; j_gene: TRBJ2-5; CDR3nt: TGTGCCAGCAGCCCATCATGGACCCAGTACTTC; CDR3aa: CASSPSWTQYF
v_gene: TRBV7-8; d_gene: -; abundance: -; j_gene: TRBJ2-3; CDR3nt: TGTGCCAGCAGCTTAGCGGGAGGCACAGATACGCAGTATTTT; CDR3aa: CASSLAGGTDTQYF
v_gene: TRBV14; d_gene: -; abundance: -; j_gene: TRBJ2-7; CDR3nt: TGTGCCAGCAGCCGTCCGTCTGGTCAGGAGCAGTACTTC; CDR3aa: CASSRPSGQEQYF
v_gene: TRBV6-5; d_gene: -; abundance: few; j_gene: TRBJ1-3; CDR3nt: TGTGCCAGCAGTTACGCAGGTTTTGCCACTGGAAACACCATATATTTT; CDR3aa: CASSYAGFATGNTIYF
v_gene: TRBV18; d_gene: TRBD2; abundance: -; j_gene: TRBJ2-7; CDR3nt: TGTGCCAGCGCAGGAGAGGGACTATACGAGCAGTACTTC; CDR3aa: CASAGEGLYEQYF
v_gene: TRBV30; d_gene: -; abundance: once; j_gene: TRBJ1-1; CDR3nt: TGTGCCTGGAGTGAACAGGCAAACACTGAAGCTTTCTTT; CDR3aa: CAWSEQANTEAFF
v_gene: TRBV7-8; d_gene: -; abundance: -; j_gene: TRBJ1-2; CDR3nt: TGTGCCAGCAGCCCCCAGACAATTGGTCAGGTGGTTTTATTTGGCTACACCTTC; CDR3aa: CASSPQTIGQVVLFGYTF
v_gene: TRBV19; d_gene: TRBD1; abundance: -; j_gene: TRBJ1-3; CDR3nt: TGTGCCAGTAGTCCTCGAAGAGGGGACAGGACGAACTCTGGAAACACCATATATTTT; CDR3aa: CASSPRRGDRTNSGNTIYF